The clone carrying this T cell receptor (beta chain) has a single count. Its specificity is not known. Time point noted: blood 4 weeks post-SBRT, at nephrectomy. The treatment: 15 Gy SBRT to primary tumor, nephrectomy 4 weeks later. Nephrectomy followed 15 Gy stereotactic body radiation by 4 weeks. The patient's renal cell carcinoma had clear cell pathology. The entry originates in a study of radiation and T cells in renal cell carcinoma. Study-wide results and limits: From baseline, blood top tumor clonotypes peaked at 2 weeks post-radiation. Pretreatment tumor biopsies were lacking, so baseline clonotypes are unknown.

The CDR3 is made up of 15 amino acids. With 1 base removed from V and 2 bases from J, the gap between germline ends came to 10 bases. Germline V lookup: CDR1 SEHNR, CDR2 FQNEAQ (reference sequence). The data were produced by immunoSEQ multiplex PCR, yet TCRdb's version contains in-frame clones alone and is incomplete. The data hold approximately 85,000 clones, with roughly nine tenths observed a single time. Here the sequenced sample was blood, taken from a patient whose treatment included radiotherapy and nephrectomy. This sequence joins TRBV7-9 and TRBJ2-3; unclear D gene. The source is an older woman with renal cell carcinoma. CDR3 residues: CASSLESAFTDTQYF. As DNA, the CDR3 is TGTGCCAGCAGCTTAGAATCAGCTTTCACAGATACGCAGTATTTT.